This T cell receptor (beta chain) was observed in a study of cytomegalovirus exposure and HLA in healthy donors. The CDR3 is 14 amino acids. CDR1 and CDR2 (germline): SGHDT, YYEEEE. V trimming: 10 bases; J trimming: 4 bases; junction bases outside the gene matches: 11. A multiplex PCR was run with 60 Vbeta primers and 13 Jbeta primers. Measured with immunoSEQ multiplex PCR; TCRdb has only the in-frame clones, and not every one. The sample lists more than 100,000 clones, roughly three fifths occurring once. This clonotype was sampled from a woman in her thirties or forties in good health and CMV-seropositive. V is TRBV5-6 and J is TRBJ2-3; TRBD2 aligns across 8 bases. What was sequenced was PBMCs. CDR3 sequence reads: CASGGADKADTQYF. CDR3 bases: TGTGCCTCGGGGGGGGCCGACAAGGCAGATACGCAGTATTTT.